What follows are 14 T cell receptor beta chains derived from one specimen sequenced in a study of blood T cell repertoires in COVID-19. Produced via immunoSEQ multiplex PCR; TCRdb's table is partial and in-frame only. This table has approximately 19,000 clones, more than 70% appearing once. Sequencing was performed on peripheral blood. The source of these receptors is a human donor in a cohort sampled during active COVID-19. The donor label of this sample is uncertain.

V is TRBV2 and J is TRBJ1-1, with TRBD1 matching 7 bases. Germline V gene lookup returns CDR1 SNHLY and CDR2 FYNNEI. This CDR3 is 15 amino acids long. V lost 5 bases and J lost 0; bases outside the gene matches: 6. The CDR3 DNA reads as TGTGCCAGCAGTCCGCTGCAGGGGGTGAACACTGAAGCTTTCTTT. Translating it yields CASSPLQGVNTEAFF.

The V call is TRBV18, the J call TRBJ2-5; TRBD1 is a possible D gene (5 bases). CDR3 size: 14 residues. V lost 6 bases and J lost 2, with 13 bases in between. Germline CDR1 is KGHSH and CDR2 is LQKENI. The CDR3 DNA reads TGTGCCAGCTCCCCGGACATCGGTCAAGAGACCCAGTACTTC. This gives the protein CASSPDIGQETQYF.

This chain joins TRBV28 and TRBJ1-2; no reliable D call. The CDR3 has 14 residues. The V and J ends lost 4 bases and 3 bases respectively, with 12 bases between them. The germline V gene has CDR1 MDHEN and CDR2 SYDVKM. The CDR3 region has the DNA TGTGCCAGCAGTTACGGAGCATTCGACTATGGCTACACCTTC. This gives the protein CASSYGAFDYGYTF.

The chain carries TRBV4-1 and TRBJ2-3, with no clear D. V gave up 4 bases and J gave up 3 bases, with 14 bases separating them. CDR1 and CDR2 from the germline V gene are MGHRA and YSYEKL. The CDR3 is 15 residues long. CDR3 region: CASSLKKEDTDTQYF. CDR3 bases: TGCGCCAGCAGCCTTAAGAAAGAGGATACAGATACGCAGTATTTT.

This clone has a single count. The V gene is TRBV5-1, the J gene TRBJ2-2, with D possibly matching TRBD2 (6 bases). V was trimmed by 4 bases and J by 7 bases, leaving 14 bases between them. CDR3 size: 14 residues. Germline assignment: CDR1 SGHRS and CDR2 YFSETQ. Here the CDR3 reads CASSLGRGNGELFF. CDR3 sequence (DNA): TGCGCCAGCAGCCTTGGCCGGGGGAACGGGGAGCTGTTTTTT.

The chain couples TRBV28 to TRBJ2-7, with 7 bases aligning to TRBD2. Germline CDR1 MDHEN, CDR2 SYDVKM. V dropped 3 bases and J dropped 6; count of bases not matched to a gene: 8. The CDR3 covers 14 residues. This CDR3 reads CASSLGGVMTEQYF. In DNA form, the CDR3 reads TGTGCCAGCAGTTTGGGGGGGGTTATGACCGAGCAGTACTTC.

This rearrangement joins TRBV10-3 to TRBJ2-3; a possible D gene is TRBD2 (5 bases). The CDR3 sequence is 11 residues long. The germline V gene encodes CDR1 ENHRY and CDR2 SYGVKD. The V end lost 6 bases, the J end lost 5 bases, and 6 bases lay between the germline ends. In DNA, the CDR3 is TGTGCCATCAGACTAGAAGATACGCAGTATTTT. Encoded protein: CAIRLEDTQYF.

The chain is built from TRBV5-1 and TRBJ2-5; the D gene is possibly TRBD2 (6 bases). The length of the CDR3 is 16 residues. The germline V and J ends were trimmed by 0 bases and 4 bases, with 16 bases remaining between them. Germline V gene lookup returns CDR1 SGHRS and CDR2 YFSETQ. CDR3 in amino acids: CASSLARAGGGETQYF. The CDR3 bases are TGCGCCAGCAGCTTGGCCAGGGCCGGGGGTGGAGAGACCCAGTACTTC.

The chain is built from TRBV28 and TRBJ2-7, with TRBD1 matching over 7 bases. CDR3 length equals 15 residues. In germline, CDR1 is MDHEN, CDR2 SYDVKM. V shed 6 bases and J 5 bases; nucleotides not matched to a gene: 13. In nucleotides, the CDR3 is TGTGCCAGCAGGGCACGGGACAGCCTAAACCACGAGCAGTACTTC. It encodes CASRARDSLNHEQYF.

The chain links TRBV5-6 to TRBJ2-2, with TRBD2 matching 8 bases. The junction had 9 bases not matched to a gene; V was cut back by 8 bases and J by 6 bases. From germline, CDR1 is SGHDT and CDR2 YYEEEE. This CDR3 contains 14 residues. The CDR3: CASSERGRSGELFF. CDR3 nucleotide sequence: TGTGCCAGTTCCGAGCGGGGGCGATCCGGGGAGCTGTTTTTT.

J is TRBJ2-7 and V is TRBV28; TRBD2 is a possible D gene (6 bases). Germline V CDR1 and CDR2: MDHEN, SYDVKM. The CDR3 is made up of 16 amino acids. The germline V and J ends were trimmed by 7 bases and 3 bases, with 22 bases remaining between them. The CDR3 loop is CASKDSGALVGYEQYF. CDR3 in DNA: TGTGCCAGCAAGGATTCGGGAGCTTTGGTTGGCTACGAGCAGTACTTC.

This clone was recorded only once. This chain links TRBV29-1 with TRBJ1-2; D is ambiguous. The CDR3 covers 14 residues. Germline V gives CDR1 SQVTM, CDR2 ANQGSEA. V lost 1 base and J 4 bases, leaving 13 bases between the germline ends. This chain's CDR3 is CSVEGRSRSYGYTF. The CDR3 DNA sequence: TGCAGCGTTGAAGGGAGGAGCAGGTCCTATGGCTACACCTTC. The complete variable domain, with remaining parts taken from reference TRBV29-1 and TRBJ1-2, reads SAVISQKPSRDICQRGTSLTIQCQVDSQVTMMFWYRQQPGQSLTLIATANQGSEATYESGFVIDKFPISRPNLTFSTLTVSNMSPEDSSIYLCSVEGRSRSYGYTFGSGTRLTVV.

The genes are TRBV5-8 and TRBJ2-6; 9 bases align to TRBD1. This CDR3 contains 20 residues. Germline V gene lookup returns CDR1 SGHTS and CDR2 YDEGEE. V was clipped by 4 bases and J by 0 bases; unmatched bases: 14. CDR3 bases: TGTGCCAGCAGCAAGGACAGGGGAAGTACGGTCCGCTCTGGGGCCAACGTCCTGACTTTC. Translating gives CASSKDRGSTVRSGANVLTF.

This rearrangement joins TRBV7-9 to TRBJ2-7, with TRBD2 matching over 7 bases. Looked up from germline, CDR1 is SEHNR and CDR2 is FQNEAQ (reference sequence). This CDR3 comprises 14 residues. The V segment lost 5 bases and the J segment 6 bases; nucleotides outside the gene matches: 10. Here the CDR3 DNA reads TGTGCCAGCAGCCTGAGAAGGGACTATTCCGAGCAGTACTTC. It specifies CASSLRRDYSEQYF.